This TCR beta chain stems from a study of graft-versus-host responses after intestinal transplantation. Study in general: Transplants were multivisceral, liver-intestinal, or isolated intestinal. All recipients were given anti-thymocyte globulin induction, and tacrolimus and steroids were then administered for 2 to 3 years. General study points: Recipient marrow showed GvH clones, some seen first in ileum or blood.

Worth noting for this clone: No antigen is known for it.

Trimming shortened V by 5 bases and J by 4 bases, and 11 bases separated the two germline ends. Per germline, CDR1 GTSNPN and CDR2 SVGIG (reference sequence). The CDR3 loop spans 13 amino acids. Only in-frame clones appear in the TCRdb table, and some are missing; sequencing was by immunoSEQ multiplex PCR. The sample consists of over 40,000 clones, 70% to 85% of them appearing once. Sequenced material: unstimulated CD4+ T cells sorted from spleen or lymph node cells, taken before transplant. This clonotype was sampled from a human donor who was the organ donor for an intestinal transplant. This rearrangement joins TRBV30 to TRBJ1-4; no clear D. The CDR3 reads CAWQGRDNEKLFF. The CDR3 nucleotides are TGTGCCTGGCAAGGGCGGGATAATGAAAAACTGTTTTTT.